This T cell receptor beta chain originates from a study of T cell responses to AZD1222 COVID-19 vaccine. About the research overall: Second-dose timings of about 4 or about 12 weeks were pooled. The study's findings and limits: Seropositive AZD1222 recipients at baseline numbered only five or six. Rises in breadth and depth of Spike-specific TCRs came after two AZD1222 doses. Clonal diversity was possibly underestimated, and the donors were mostly white British, with more females.

Sequencing was performed with immunoSEQ multiplex PCR; in TCRdb, only in-frame clones are kept and a portion is missing. The sample shows approximately 130,000 clones, 80% to 95% of them seen only once. Concerning this clone: Its matching antigen is unknown.

CDR3 size: 14 residues. The ends were cut back, 0 bases at V and 3 bases at J, with 10 bases in the middle. The germline gives CDR1 SGHRS, CDR2 YFSETQ. The TCR sequence derives from an adult in good health. This chain uses TRBV5-1 with TRBJ2-7; D call uncertain. The material was peripheral blood, obtained on day 0 of AZD1222 vaccination. The CDR3: CASSLALSNYEQYF. As DNA, the CDR3 is TGCGCCAGCAGCTTGGCCTTGTCCAACTACGAGCAGTACTTC.